This is a list of T cell receptor beta chains from one sample in a study of blood T cell repertoires in COVID-19. Sequencing was performed with immunoSEQ multiplex PCR; in TCRdb, only in-frame clones are kept and a portion is missing. Of around 300,000 clones in the sample, around nine tenths were seen once. Source material: PBMCs or T cells enriched from blood (not recorded which). Every receptor here comes from a man aged 30 to 39 who had recovered from COVID-19. Both conserved end residues are part of each CDR3. A D gene is named only where the DNA matches it firmly. Only some rows state a clone size, as once, few, many or a class for expanded clones.

size | J | V | D | DNA | CDR3
NA | TRBJ2-1 | TRBV7-9 | TRBD1 | TGTGCCAGCAGCTACCTAGGGACAGATTTCTACAATGAGCAGTTCTTC | CASSYLGTDFYNEQFF
NA | TRBJ1-5 | TRBV9 | NA | TGTGCCAGCAGCGTCTCAGGGCAGAAAAATCAGCCCCAGCATTTT | CASSVSGQKNQPQHF
few | TRBJ2-7 | TRBV5-4 | TRBD2 | TGTGCCAGCAGCGTAGGACTAGCGGGGACCTACGAGCAGTACTTC | CASSVGLAGTYEQYF
few | TRBJ1-2 | TRBV21-1 | NA | TGTGCCAGCAGACGACGGCGGGGGGCTGCTACGTACTATGGCTACACCTTC | CASRRRRGAATYYGYTF
NA | TRBJ1-5 | TRBV5-1 | NA | TGCGCCAGCAGCTTCTTCGGGAATCAGCCCCAGCATTTT | CASSFFGNQPQHF
NA | TRBJ2-7 | TRBV18 | TRBD1 | TGTGCCAGCTCACGACAGGGGAGCTCCTACGAGCAGTACTTC | CASSRQGSSYEQYF
NA | TRBJ1-1 | TRBV6-5 | TRBD1 | TGTGCCAGCAGCCAGGACAGGGATACTGAAGCTTTCTTT | CASSQDRDTEAFF
NA | TRBJ2-3 | TRBV4-1 | NA | TGCGCCAGCAGCCAAGATCGGGCGGGGAACACAGATACGCAGTATTTT | CASSQDRAGNTDTQYF
NA | TRBJ1-1 | TRBV15 | NA | TGTGCCACCAGCAGACAGGGTGTCACTGAAGCTTTCTTT | CATSRQGVTEAFF
few | TRBJ2-7 | TRBV3-1/TRBV3-2 | TRBD1 | TGTGCCAGCAGCCAAGACGGGACAGCCCGTGGCTACGAGCAGTACTTC | CASSQDGTARGYEQYF
NA | TRBJ1-5 | TRBV11-2 | TRBD1 | TGTGCCAGCAGCTTAGCCCCCACAGGGGGCAATCAGCCCCAGCATTTT | CASSLAPTGGNQPQHF
NA | TRBJ2-3 | TRBV2 | TRBD2 | TGTGCCAGCAGTGAATGGTCGGGGGGGCCTAAAGATACGCAGTATTTT | CASSEWSGGPKDTQYF
NA | TRBJ2-2 | TRBV29-1 | TRBD1 | TGCAGCGTGACAGGGTGGACCGGGGAGCTGTTTTTT | CSVTGWTGELFF
NA | TRBJ1-1 | TRBV18 | TRBD1 | TGTGCCAGCTCACCATCAGGGGGGGAAGCTTTCTTT | CASSPSGGEAFF
once | TRBJ1-2 | TRBV4-1 | NA | TGCGCCAGCAGCCAAGAGTGGGCCATGAGGACAGGCTACACCTTC | CASSQEWAMRTGYTF